Here is one T cell receptor (beta chain) with its context. This sample stems from a study of blood T cell repertoires in COVID-19. In the study's own analysis: Amplification from reference gene primers served as the basis for estimated nucleated cell counts. Profiled with immunoSEQ multiplex PCR; TCRdb holds only in-frame clones, not every one. V, J and clone size derive from that table, while D and trimming were established from the DNA sequence. The sample has 200,000 to 250,000 clones; roughly 90% are singletons. The CDR3 is 15 amino acids. V was shortened by 6 bases and J by 4 bases, with 18 bases between the two germline ends. Germline values: CDR1 SNHLY, CDR2 FYNNEI. Adults between about 18 and 89 years of age took part from fewer than 30 US areas. Participant reports of clinical history set cohort assignment.

This sequence originates from a man aged 25-45 years who had been exposed to COVID-19. Sequenced: PBMCs or T cells enriched from blood (not recorded which). The V call is TRBV2, the J call TRBJ1-2, with a possible D match to TRBD1 (6 bases). The CDR3 DNA reads as TGTGCCAGCAGGGGGGCCCCGACAAACCTCTATGGCTACACCTTC. This sequence encodes CASRGAPTNLYGYTF.